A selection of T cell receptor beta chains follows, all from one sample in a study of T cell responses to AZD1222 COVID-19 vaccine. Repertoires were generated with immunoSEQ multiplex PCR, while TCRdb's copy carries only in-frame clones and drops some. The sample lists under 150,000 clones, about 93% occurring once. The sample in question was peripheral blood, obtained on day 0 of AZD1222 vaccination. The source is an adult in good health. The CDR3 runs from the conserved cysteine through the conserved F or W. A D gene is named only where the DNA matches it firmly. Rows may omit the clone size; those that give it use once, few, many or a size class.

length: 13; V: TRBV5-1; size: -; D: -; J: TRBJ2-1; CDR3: CASSPHSGDEQFF; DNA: TGCGCCAGCAGCCCCCATTCGGGGGATGAGCAGTTCTTC
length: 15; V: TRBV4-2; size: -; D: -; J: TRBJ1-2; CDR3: CASSQDAAGNYGYTF; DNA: TGTGCCAGCAGCCAAGATGCGGCAGGGAACTATGGCTACACCTTC
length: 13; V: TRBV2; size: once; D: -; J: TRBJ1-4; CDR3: CASGPDRVEKLFF; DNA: TGTGCCAGCGGGCCAGATCGAGTTGAAAAACTGTTTTTT
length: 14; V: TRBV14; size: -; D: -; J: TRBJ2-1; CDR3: CASSQDQVLDEQFF; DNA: TGTGCCAGCAGCCAAGATCAGGTCCTAGATGAGCAGTTCTTC
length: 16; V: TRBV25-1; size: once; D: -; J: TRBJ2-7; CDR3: CASSPRYQIKGSEQYF; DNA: TGTGCCAGCAGCCCTAGGTACCAGATTAAGGGATCCGAGCAGTACTTC
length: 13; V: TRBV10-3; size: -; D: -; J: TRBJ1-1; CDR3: CATGQNTNTEAFF; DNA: TGTGCCACCGGACAGAACACTAACACTGAAGCTTTCTTT
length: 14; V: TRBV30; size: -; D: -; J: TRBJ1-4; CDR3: CAWSVGHLNEKLFF; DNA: TGTGCCTGGAGTGTGGGACACCTTAATGAAAAACTGTTTTTT
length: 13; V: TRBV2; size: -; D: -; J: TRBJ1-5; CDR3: CASSADGNQPQHF; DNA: TGTGCCAGCAGCGCGGACGGCAATCAGCCCCAGCATTTT
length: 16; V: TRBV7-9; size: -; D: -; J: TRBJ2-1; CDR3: CATLSAGSESSNEQFF; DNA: TGTGCCACTTTATCGGCGGGTAGCGAGAGTTCCAATGAGCAGTTCTTC
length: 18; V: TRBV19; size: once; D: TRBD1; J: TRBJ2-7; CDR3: CASSIDLTGTGEDYEQYF; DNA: TGTGCCAGTAGTATAGATCTCACCGGGACAGGGGAGGATTACGAGCAGTACTTC
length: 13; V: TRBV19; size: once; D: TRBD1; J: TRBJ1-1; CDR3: CASMTGGRTEAFF; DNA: TGTGCCAGTATGACAGGGGGCAGGACTGAAGCTTTCTTT
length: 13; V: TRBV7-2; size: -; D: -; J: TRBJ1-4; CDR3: CASSSTVWEKLFF; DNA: TGTGCCAGCAGCTCAACCGTATGGGAAAAACTGTTTTTT
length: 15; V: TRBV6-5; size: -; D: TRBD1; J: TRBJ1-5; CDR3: CASTRTGGDNQPQHF; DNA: TGTGCCAGCACCCGGACAGGAGGGGACAATCAGCCCCAGCATTTT
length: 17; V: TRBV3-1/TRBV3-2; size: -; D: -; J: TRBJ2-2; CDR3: CASSQAVGQGHTGELFF; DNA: TGTGCCAGCAGCCAAGCTGTAGGGCAGGGCCACACCGGGGAGCTGTTTTTT
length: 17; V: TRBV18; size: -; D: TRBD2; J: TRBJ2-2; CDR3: CASSPPRKREGTGELFF; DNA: TGTGCCAGCTCACCACCGAGAAAGCGGGAGGGCACCGGGGAGCTGTTTTTT
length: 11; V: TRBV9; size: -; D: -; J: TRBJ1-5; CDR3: CASSTPGQLHF; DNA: TGTGCCAGCAGCACTCCTGGACAGCTGCATTTT
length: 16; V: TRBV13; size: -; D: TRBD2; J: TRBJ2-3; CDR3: CASSFFAGGRTDTQYF; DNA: TGTGCCAGCAGCTTCTTCGCGGGGGGCAGGACAGATACGCAGTATTTT
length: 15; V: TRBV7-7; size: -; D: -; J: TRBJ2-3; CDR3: CASSPSDLSTDTQYF; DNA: TGTGCTAGCAGTCCGTCGGACCTGAGCACAGATACGCAGTATTTT
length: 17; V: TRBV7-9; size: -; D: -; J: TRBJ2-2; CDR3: CASSLPLGRANTGELFF; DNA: TGTGCCAGCAGCTTACCCCTTGGCAGGGCGAACACCGGGGAGCTGTTTTTT
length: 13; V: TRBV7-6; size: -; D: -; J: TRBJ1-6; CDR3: CASSLGPNSPLHF; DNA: TGTGCCAGCAGCTTAGGCCCCAATTCACCCCTCCACTTT
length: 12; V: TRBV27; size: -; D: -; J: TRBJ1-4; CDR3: CASSATNEKLFF; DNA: TGTGCCAGCAGCGCAACTAATGAAAAACTGTTTTTT
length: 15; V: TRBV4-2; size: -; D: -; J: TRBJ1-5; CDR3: CASSQDRGGEQPQHF; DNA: TGTGCCAGCAGCCAAGATCGCGGGGGAGAACAGCCCCAGCATTTT
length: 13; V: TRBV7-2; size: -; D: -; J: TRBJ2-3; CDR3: CASSQAVADTQYF; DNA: TGTGCCAGCAGCCAAGCGGTCGCAGATACGCAGTATTTT
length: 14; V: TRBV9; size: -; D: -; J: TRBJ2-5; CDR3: CASSFKDWGETQYF; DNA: TGTGCCAGCAGCTTTAAGGACTGGGGCGAGACCCAGTACTTC